This TCR beta chain was sequenced in a study of CXCR4 blockade with PD-1 therapy in pancreatic cancer. Study observations and caveats: Convergent selection by common tumor antigens was suggested by nucleotide rearrangement counts.

The CDR3 extends over 15 amino acids. Germline V CDR1 and CDR2: MDHEN, SYDVKM. Trimming stripped 2 bases from V and 6 bases from J, with 15 bases between. TCRdb's table, derived via immunoSEQ multiplex PCR, lists solely in-frame clones and lacks some. This table holds about 8,100 clones, 50% to 75% found once. This clone was counted only a few times. The antigen remains undetermined. Sequences were obtained from tumor tissue. This chain uses TRBV28 with TRBJ2-3; no clear D gene. The TCR sequence derives from a human donor with pancreatic ductal adenocarcinoma. The CDR3: CASSLGRSIPDTQYF. The CDR3 DNA follows: TGTGCCAGCAGTTTAGGGCGATCCATCCCCGATACGCAGTATTTT.